The clone carrying this TCR beta chain was counted many times. What it binds is unknown. Input for naive CD8 libraries was roughly 19,000 to 1,000,000 sorted cells; the RNA fraction used was 10%, 30% or 50%. This sample stems from a study of molecular identifiers for immune sequencing clone quantification. Study conclusions and caveats: Barcodes shared by identical TCR molecules could lead to underestimated sizes of highly expanded clones.

In germline, CDR1 is SNHLY, CDR2 FYNNEI. Trimming pared 1 base from V and 4 bases from J, leaving 11 bases between. The CDR3 sequence is 15 residues long. In preparing bulk TCR libraries, previously described methods and listed TCR primers were used. TCRdb reanalysed the PCR reads using MiXCR and keeps one entry per CDR3 protein. The table has roughly 320,000 distinct CDR3 sequences, about 21% seen once; the top ten hold 0.81%. This receptor was taken from a human donor in good health. Some libraries in this study had Jurkat cell RNA spiked in. The genes are TRBV2 and TRBJ1-5; D possibly corresponds to TRBD1 (5 bases). The sequencing sample was made of naive CD8+ T cells from blood, with Jurkat cell RNA spiked in. Indicated subset: FACS-sorted CD8+CD4-CCR7+CD45RA+ naive T cells. The CDR3 DNA follows: TGTGCCAGCAGTGAAGGTGCAGGGATTAATCAGCCCCAGCATTTT. This translates into CASSEGAGINQPQHF.